Shown below are 26 T cell receptor beta chains from a single sample sequenced in a study of monozygotic twins with cystic fibrosis. Assay: immunoSEQ multiplex PCR; the TCRdb copy retains only in-frame clones and omits some. The sample lists a few thousand clones, roughly 97% occurring once. Sequenced sample: blood. These TCRs come from a boy aged 2 to 9 with cystic fibrosis.

In its sample, this clone was seen once. The chain carries TRBV9 and TRBJ1-6; 7 bases map to TRBD1. Germline-derived CDR1 and CDR2 are SGDLS and YYNGEE. The CDR3 has 16 residues. The J segment lost 5 bases and the V segment lost 0 bases, leaving 5 bases of the junction unmatched. The CDR3 DNA reads as TGTGCCAGCAGCGTAGCTGACAGGGCGGATAATTCACCCCTCCACTTT. Its protein is CASSVADRADNSPLHF.

The chain recombines TRBV5-6 with TRBJ2-1; D may be TRBD1 (5 bases). The V end lost 2 bases, the J end lost 4 bases, and 16 bases lay between the germline ends. CDR1 is SGHDT and CDR2 is YYEEEE in the germline V gene. CDR3 length equals 16 residues. The CDR3: CASSLLPATEYNEQFF. The CDR3 DNA sequence: TGTGCCAGCAGCTTACTTCCCGCGACAGAATACAATGAGCAGTTCTTC.

This chain uses TRBV21-1 with TRBJ2-2; the D segment call TRBD1 is taken from the table without a DNA check. TRBV21-1 has pseudogene status. The length of the CDR3 is 15 residues. Here the CDR3 reads CASTRGRTNTGELFF. Here the CDR3 DNA reads TGTGCCAGCACCAGGGGGCGGACGAACACCGGGGAGCTGTTTTTT.

The chain joins TRBV15 to TRBJ1-4, with D possibly TRBD1 on 5 matching bases. CDR1 is LNHNV, CDR2 YYDKDF, per germline (reference sequence). The germline V and J ends were trimmed by 6 bases and 3 bases, with 17 bases remaining between them. This CDR3 is 16 amino acids long. CDR3 residues: CATRPAGGGSNEKLFF. Here the CDR3 DNA reads TGTGCCACCAGGCCCGCTGGTGGGGGATCTAATGAAAAACTGTTTTTT. The whole variable domain, filled in from reference TRBV15 and TRBJ1-4, reads DAMVIQNPRYQVTQFGKPVTLSCSQTLNHNVMYWYQQKSSQAPKLLFHYYDKDFNNEADTPDNFQSRRPNTSFCFLDIRSPGLGDTAMYLCATRPAGGGSNEKLFFGSGTQLSVL.

V usage is TRBV7-2 and J usage is TRBJ2-7; 14 nucleotides agree with TRBD2. The junction had 14 bases not matched to a gene; V was cut back by 5 bases and J by 2 bases. The CDR3 extends over 19 amino acids. Germline lookup yields CDR1 SGHTA and CDR2 FQGNSA. The CDR3 protein is CASSPAVRGLAGGTYEQYF. In DNA, the CDR3 is TGTGCCAGCAGCCCAGCAGTCCGCGGACTAGCGGGGGGAACCTACGAGCAGTACTTC. The whole variable domain, filled in from reference TRBV7-2 and TRBJ2-7, reads GAGVSQSPSNKVTEKGKDVELRCDPISGHTALYWYRQSLGQGLEFLIYFQGNSAPDKSGLPSDRFSAERTGGSVSTLTIQRTQQEDSAVYLCASSPAVRGLAGGTYEQYFGPGTRLTVT.

This clone was detected once. The V gene is TRBV18, the J gene TRBJ1-3; 11 bases fit TRBD1. Germline CDR1 is KGHSH and CDR2 is LQKENI. The CDR3 extends over 15 amino acids. V gave up 3 bases and J gave up 6 bases; unmatched junction bases: 4. This CDR3 reads CASSPPGQGVNTIYF. The CDR3 region has the DNA TGTGCCAGCTCACCGCCGGGACAGGGGGTAAACACCATATATTTT.

This chain uses TRBV4-3 with TRBJ2-7; the match to TRBD2 covers 8 bases. The CDR3 is 16 residues long. The V gene end was trimmed by 1 base and the J gene end by 2 bases; junction bases not matched to a gene: 7. CDR1 and CDR2 (germline): LGHNA, YSLEER. The DNA for the CDR3 is TGCGCCAGCAGCCAAGCCTGGCTAGCGGGTCCCTACGAGCAGTACTTC. This translates into CASSQAWLAGPYEQYF.

The chain employs TRBV5-1 and TRBJ2-1, with D unclear. The ends were cut back, 0 bases at V and 7 bases at J, with 14 bases in the middle. There are 15 residues in the CDR3. From germline, CDR1 is SGHRS and CDR2 YFSETQ. In nucleotides, the CDR3 is TGCGCCAGCAGCTTGGGACCGCCAAACACTAATGAGCAGTTCTTC. Translated: CASSLGPPNTNEQFF.

This chain links TRBV6-5 with TRBJ1-2; 8 bases line up with TRBD1. The CDR3 loop spans 14 amino acids. V was pared by 2 bases and J by 3 bases, with 2 bases of the junction left unmatched. Germline CDR1 and CDR2: MNHEY and SVGAGI. CDR3 in amino acids: CASSYGQGDYGYTF. The CDR3 DNA is TGTGCCAGCAGTTACGGACAGGGCGACTATGGCTACACCTTC.

The rearrangement links TRBV30 to TRBJ2-2; the D gene is possibly TRBD2 (5 bases). The length of the CDR3 is 13 residues. V was trimmed by 1 base and J by 5 bases, leaving 8 bases between them. The germline gives CDR1 GTSNPN, CDR2 SVGIG (reference sequence). CDR3 amino acids: CAWSARRTGELFF. CDR3 DNA: TGTGCCTGGAGTGCCCGGAGGACCGGGGAGCTGTTTTTT.

The CDR3, as DNA: TGTGCCAGCAGTTACCGGCCGGGCTCCTACGAGCAGTACTTC. Its protein product is CASSYRPGSYEQYF. The chain joins TRBV6-5 to TRBJ2-5, with no clear D. The DNA end favors TRBJ2-7, so the J call may be wrong. The CDR3 totals 14 residues. Germline CDR1 reads MNHEY; CDR2 reads SVGAGI.

The genes are TRBV30 and TRBJ2-5; D might be TRBD2 (5 bases). Trimming took off 2 bases at V and 7 bases at J, with 17 bases between the two ends. CDR1 is GTSNPN, CDR2 SVGIG, per germline (reference sequence). This CDR3 comprises 14 residues. The CDR3 nucleotides are TGTGCCTGGAGTACTTTCGGGGTTTTCGGGACCCAGTACTTC. Amino acid sequence: CAWSTFGVFGTQYF.

The CDR3 coding sequence is TGTGCCAGCAGCTTAGTTCGGGGGGCGGATGAGGGCTACACCTTC. It codes for CASSLVRGADEGYTF. The chain employs TRBV7-2 and TRBJ1-2; the D gene is possibly TRBD1 (6 bases). Trimming shortened V by 1 base and J by 8 bases, and 17 bases separated the two germline ends. CDR3 length equals 15 residues. In germline, CDR1 is SGHTA, CDR2 FQGNSA.

The rearrangement joins TRBV7-9 to TRBJ2-1, with 9 bases aligning to TRBD1. This CDR3 region has 15 residues. Germline loops: CDR1 SEHNR, CDR2 FQNEAQ (reference sequence). After removal of 1 base from V and 8 bases from J, the junction contained 6 bases not matched to a gene. The DNA of the CDR3 is TGTGCCAGCAGCTTAGTCCGGGACAGGGTCGATGAGCAGTTCTTC. This encodes CASSLVRDRVDEQFF. Using reference TRBV7-9 and TRBJ2-1 for the parts outside the CDR3, the full variable domain is DTGVSQNPRHKITKRGQNVTFRCDPISEHNRLYWYRQTLGQGPEFLTYFQNEAQLEKSRLLSDRFSAERPKGSFSTLEIQRTEQGDSAMYLCASSLVRDRVDEQFFGPGTRLTVL.

V gene TRBV4-1 combines with J gene TRBJ2-3; 13 bases fit TRBD2. Germline trimming cut 5 bases from V and 2 bases from J; bases unmatched to any gene: 13. This CDR3 is 19 amino acids long. Germline loops: CDR1 MGHRA, CDR2 YSYEKL. The CDR3 spells CASSGPGTSGEEPTDTQYF. The CDR3, as DNA: TGCGCCAGCAGCGGACCCGGGACTAGCGGGGAGGAACCCACAGATACGCAGTATTTT.

V gene TRBV4-1 combines with J gene TRBJ2-5; D ambiguous. V gave up 0 bases and J gave up 5 bases, with 13 bases separating them. The length of the CDR3 is 15 residues. The germline V gene has CDR1 MGHRA and CDR2 YSYEKL. CDR3 in amino acids: CASSQDSADGETQYF. The DNA of the CDR3 is TGCGCCAGCAGCCAAGATTCCGCTGACGGGGAGACCCAGTACTTC.

The V gene is TRBV9, the J gene TRBJ2-1, with 7 bases aligning to TRBD2. This CDR3 is built from 16 residues. CDR1 SGDLS and CDR2 YYNGEE come from the germline V gene. V was clipped by 6 bases and J by 4 bases; unmatched bases: 13. The CDR3 protein is CASTPPKAGSYNEQFF. CDR3 sequence (DNA): TGTGCCAGCACCCCACCGAAAGCGGGGAGTTACAATGAGCAGTTCTTC.

The chain has TRBV19 and TRBJ1-5; D remains unclear. The CDR3 totals 13 residues. Per germline, CDR1 LNHDA and CDR2 SQIVND (reference sequence). V was clipped by 4 bases and J by 1 base, with 5 bases between them. The CDR3 DNA reads as TGTGCCAGTAGTACACAGAGCAATCAGCCCCAGCATTTT. It encodes CASSTQSNQPQHF.

J is TRBJ1-1 and V is TRBV6-5; TRBD1 might be the D (5 bases). This CDR3 region has 12 residues. The germline V gene encodes CDR1 MNHEY and CDR2 SVGAGI. Trimming left V 0 bases short and J 7 bases short, with 6 bases between. CDR3 sequence reads: CASSYSGLEAFF. CDR3 nucleotides: TGTGCCAGCAGTTACTCGGGGCTTGAAGCTTTCTTT.

The J gene is TRBJ1-6, the V gene TRBV15; no definite D call. Germline-derived CDR1 and CDR2 are LNHNV and YYDKDF (reference sequence). Trimming removed 0 bases at V and 7 bases at J, with 10 bases between. The CDR3 runs to 15 residues. The CDR3 DNA reads as TGTGCCACCAGCAGAGATAGGGTGGGGAATTCACCCCTCCACTTT. It translates to CATSRDRVGNSPLHF.

The J gene is TRBJ1-1, the V gene TRBV7-3, with D uncertain. The V gene lost 2 bases and the J gene lost 3 bases, with 10 bases spanning the gap. The CDR3 runs to 14 residues. Germline CDR1 and CDR2: SGHTA and FQGTGA. CDR3 nucleotides: TGTGCCAGCAGCTTAGAGTATTATTACACTGAAGCTTTCTTT. Protein: CASSLEYYYTEAFF.

This chain connects TRBV29-1 to TRBJ2-5; 13 nucleotides agree with TRBD2. Germline trimming cut 3 bases from V and 2 bases from J; bases unmatched to any gene: 6. The CDR3 consists of 16 residues. CDR1 is SQVTM and CDR2 is ANQGSEA in the germline V gene. CDR3 coding DNA: TGCAGCGTTGAGAAGGGACTAGCGGGACTTCAAGAGACCCAGTACTTC. Protein: CSVEKGLAGLQETQYF.

The chain couples TRBV7-9 to TRBJ1-1; D unclear. Germline V gene sequence: CDR1 SEHNR, CDR2 FQNEAQ (reference sequence). V was cut by 4 bases and J by 0 bases, with 6 bases left in between. The CDR3 contains 13 residues. CDR3 loop: CASSSSVNTEAFF. CDR3 coding DNA: TGTGCCAGCAGCTCCTCAGTGAACACTGAAGCTTTCTTT.

The chain couples TRBV6-5 to TRBJ2-5; 8 bases fit TRBD2. V lost 7 bases, J lost 1 base, and 8 bases stayed unmatched. Germline CDR1 MNHEY, CDR2 SVGAGI. CDR3 length: 15 residues. The CDR3 DNA is TGTGCCAGCACGGAAGTCGGGGGGGCCCAAGAGACCCAGTACTTC. It encodes CASTEVGGAQETQYF.

The chain has TRBV7-9 and TRBJ2-3, with D tentatively TRBD1 or TRBD2 (5 bases each). Per the germline V gene, CDR1 is SEHNR and CDR2 is FQNEAQ (reference sequence). With 11 bases removed from V and 5 bases from J, the gap between germline ends came to 17 bases. The CDR3 length is 13 residues. The CDR3 reads CAYERGPGDTQYF. The CDR3 DNA reads as TGTGCCTATGAGAGGGGTCCCGGAGATACGCAGTATTTT.

This chain uses TRBV5-1 with TRBJ2-3, with TRBD2 matching 12 bases. V lost 4 bases to trimming and J lost 4 bases; unmatched junction nucleotides: 7. This CDR3 spans 16 amino acids. From germline, CDR1 is SGHRS and CDR2 YFSETQ. The CDR3 nucleotides are TGCGCCAGCAGCCACAGGACTAGCGGGGCCGCAGATACGCAGTATTTT. The encoded protein is CASSHRTSGAADTQYF.